This entry features one T cell receptor (beta chain) sequence. Measured with immunoSEQ multiplex PCR; TCRdb has only the in-frame clones, and not every one. Among tens of thousands of clones listed, nearly 85% were seen once. The V gene's germline CDR1 is MNHNY and CDR2 SVGAGI (reference sequence). The V end was cut by 6 bases, the J end by 5 bases, with 10 bases between. The CDR3 is 12 amino acids. This specimen belongs to a study of OX40 agonist ivuxolimab in advanced cancers. Study-wide context: Of the participants, 40% had some prior anti-PD-1, anti-PD-L1 or anti-CTLA-4 therapy, which was allowed.

Sequencing was performed on CD4+ or CD8+ T cells sorted from blood, taken in a trial of the OX40 agonist ivuxolimab. This clonotype was sampled from an adult with an advanced solid tumor such as melanoma, head and neck, liver or kidney cancer. This chain joins TRBV6-6 and TRBJ1-2; no definite D call. CDR3 protein: CASSSGVYGYTF. DNA of the CDR3: TGTGCCAGCAGCTCCGGAGTATATGGCTACACCTTC.